This paragraph reports one T cell receptor beta chain. Its antigen is currently not known. At one of its ends the junction is not consistent with the germline gene, which may arise from a read error. TCR beta CDR3 regions were amplified from RNA transcripts for repertoire sequencing. HTBI primers and the Qiagen OneStep RT-PCR kit were used in a first-round RT-PCR, which was followed by a second-round multiplex PCR, size selection and purification. Sequencing of the libraries was carried out on an Illumina HiSeq2000 in paired-end mode with 100 bp reads. For the original study's pipeline: SOAPnuke was used to process the reads, throwing out any read that had adapters, had uncalled bases, had a mean Phred below 15, or lacked an exact constant-primer or identifier match. COPE v1.2.5 was used to merge high-quality paired reads. Unique nucleotide sequences were defined as clonotypes and aligned to IMGT TRB V, D and J references using MiTCR v1.1. The analysis was limited to V-J combinations with a frequency above 0.0001, which together covered 99.2% of the repertoires. A TCR clonal expansion and chaos score per V-J combination was defined as the ratio of F50 clonal expansion to chaos observed in the TCRdist matrix. Welch's t-statistics and random forest were used to reduce features to about a dozen V-J combinations, which were fed into a naive Bayes classifier. The Morisita-Horn index was used to measure how similar the thyroid and blood repertoires were. TCRdb reanalyzed the raw reads on its own, using fastp at Q25 for trimming and MiXCR for clone calling, and kept in-frame beta chains. All rows with the same CDR3 protein become a single entry with the most common DNA and genes. What appears here as the V and J calls and clone size reflects TCRdb's work, not the paper's. Within this sample are 650,000 to 800,000 distinct CDR3 sequences, with over 40% of them counted one time only. Of the sample, 2.5% to 3.5% is held by the ten largest clones.

This record comes from a study of Graves' ophthalmopathy and Graves' hyperthyroidism (dated by TCRdb to 2016 to 2019). As for the study more broadly: Peripheral blood was collected before any treatment was given, at the time of initial diagnosis. To explore V-J signatures that distinguish ophthalmopathy from hyperthyroidism, a discovery set of 90 to 100 patients was enrolled, made up of about 40 with ophthalmopathy and under 65 with stable hyperthyroidism. In total, 135 blood samples were TCR-sequenced: around 42 ophthalmopathy, approximately 75 hyperthyroidism and about 17 hyperthyroidism-to-ophthalmopathy patients. Following sampling, methimazole starting at 30 mg daily was administered to hyperthyroidism patients, and high-dose intravenous methylprednisolone was administered to ophthalmopathy patients. In more than five hyperthyroidism patients, T-cell repertoires of thyroid tissue and blood were compared. The study used TCR beta repertoire signatures to distinguish Graves' ophthalmopathy from Graves' hyperthyroidism and to predict progression to ophthalmopathy. An independent validation cohort was composed of roughly 19 hyperthyroidism patients and 17 patients who later progressed from hyperthyroidism to ophthalmopathy. Overall study outcomes, separate from this receptor: No statistical method was used to predetermine the sample size, and group allocation was not hidden from the investigators. Ophthalmopathy was separated from stable hyperthyroidism by the 13-signature model with more than 85% sensitivity and 81% to 84% specificity in cross-validation and with 80%/75% in the test set. Most expanded thyroid clonotypes with a frequency above 0.001 also appeared in blood, which suggests that blood repertoires may reflect the immune response in the thyroid. In validation, the model predicted ophthalmopathy progression with about 70% sensitivity and approximately 72% specificity; 12 predicted patients were CT-confirmed with GO in a median of about 6.2 months.

The ophthalmopathy patients had moderately to severely active disease, with a Clinical Activity Score of 3 or higher, a NOSPECS grade of 4 or higher, and a disease duration of less than 3 months. Patients with other autoimmune diseases, uncontrolled infections, pregnancy or lactation were excluded from the study. Clinical symptoms, serum thyroxine, TRAb, thyroid ultrasound and orbital computed tomography were used for diagnosis. Ficoll-Paque density gradient centrifugation was used to isolate PBMCs from around 10 ml of fresh peripheral blood. Total RNA was extracted with Trizol reagent and quality-checked on an Agilent 2100 Bioanalyzer. CDR1 is given as SQVTM and CDR2 as ANQGSEA, both from the germline V gene. The CDR3 sequence holds 18 residues, the cysteine and phenylalanine included. Left in the record is the CDR3 DNA by itself, 54 bases read in frame from the first base.

The sample taken for sequencing was peripheral blood. This receptor was taken from an adult man with Graves' ophthalmopathy. Recombination connected TRBV29-1 to TRBJ1-1, with no confident D gene call. CDR3 reads: CSVSLLYGPFKINTGAFF. In nucleotides, the sequence is TGCAGCGTTTCCCTACTCTATGGCCCCTTCAAGATTAACACTGGAGCTTTCTTT.